The clone carrying this TCR beta chain was recorded many times. Its antigen is currently unknown. A universal primer site was created by template switching, with the cDNA bearing unique molecular identifiers. TCRdb re-analysed the 5' RACE reads in MiXCR, keeping a single row per CDR3 protein. Of under 450,000 distinct CDR3 sequences in the sample, under 20% were seen once. Germline V gene data show CDR1 as MGHDK and CDR2 as SYGVNS. The CDR3 extends over 11 amino acids. V lost 4 bases, J lost 3 bases, and 4 bases lay in between. This sample was taken from a study of identical twins. Study-wide points: For cord blood, abundant beta clonotypes had fewer insertions, unlike memory repertoires, which showed none.

V usage is TRBV25-1 and J usage is TRBJ2-7, with no clear D. The receptor was derived from a middle-aged man in good health. The sample was naive T cells sorted from blood. The CDR3 loop is CASSVGYEQYF. As DNA, the CDR3 is TGTGCCAGCAGTGTAGGCTACGAGCAGTACTTC.